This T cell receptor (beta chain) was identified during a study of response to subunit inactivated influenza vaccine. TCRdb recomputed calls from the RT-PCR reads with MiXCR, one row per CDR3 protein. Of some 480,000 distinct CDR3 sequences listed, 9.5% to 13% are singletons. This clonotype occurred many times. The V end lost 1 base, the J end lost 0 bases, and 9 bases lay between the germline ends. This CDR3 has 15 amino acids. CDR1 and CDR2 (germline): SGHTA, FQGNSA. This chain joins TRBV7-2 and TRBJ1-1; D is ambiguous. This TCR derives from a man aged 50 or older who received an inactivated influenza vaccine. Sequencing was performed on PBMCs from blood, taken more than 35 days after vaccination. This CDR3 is CASSLGRNMNTEAFF. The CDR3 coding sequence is TGTGCCAGCAGCTTAGGGAGGAACATGAACACTGAAGCTTTCTTT.